This T cell receptor (beta chain) was identified in a study of blood T cell repertoires in COVID-19. Across the study: Both acute and convalescent COVID-19 samples were obtained from the United States, Italy and Spain.

Germline V gene lookup returns CDR1 SGHTA and CDR2 FQGNSA. The CDR3 sequence is 15 residues long. For this clone: One end of the junction fails to match germline, which may point to a read error. Within the sample, other DNA sequences also encode this same CDR3.

In the authors' methods: Estimation of nucleated cell counts relied on the amplification of reference gene primers. Libraries were prepared by immunoSEQ multiplex PCR; TCRdb keeps only in-frame clonotypes and omits some of them. V and J calls and clone size come straight from that table; D and trimming were deduced from the DNA. The repertoire holds around 700,000 clones, with more than 80% as singletons. This chain joins TRBV7-2 and TRBJ1-1, with TRBD1 matching over 7 bases. The material sequenced was peripheral blood. This clonotype was obtained from a woman between 18 and 30 years old with acute or convalescent COVID-19. The CDR3 spells CASSLRGQSRGKAFF. The CDR3 region has the DNA TGTGCCAGTAGCTTACGGGGACAGTCGAGGGGAAAAGCTTTCTTT. Complete variable domain (other parts from reference TRBV7-2 and TRBJ1-1): GAGVSQSPSNKVTEKGKDVELRCDPISGHTALYWYRQSLGQGLEFLIYFQGNSAPDKSGLPSDRFSAERTGGSVSTLTIQRTQQEDSAVYLCASSLRGQSRGKAFFGQGTRLTVV.